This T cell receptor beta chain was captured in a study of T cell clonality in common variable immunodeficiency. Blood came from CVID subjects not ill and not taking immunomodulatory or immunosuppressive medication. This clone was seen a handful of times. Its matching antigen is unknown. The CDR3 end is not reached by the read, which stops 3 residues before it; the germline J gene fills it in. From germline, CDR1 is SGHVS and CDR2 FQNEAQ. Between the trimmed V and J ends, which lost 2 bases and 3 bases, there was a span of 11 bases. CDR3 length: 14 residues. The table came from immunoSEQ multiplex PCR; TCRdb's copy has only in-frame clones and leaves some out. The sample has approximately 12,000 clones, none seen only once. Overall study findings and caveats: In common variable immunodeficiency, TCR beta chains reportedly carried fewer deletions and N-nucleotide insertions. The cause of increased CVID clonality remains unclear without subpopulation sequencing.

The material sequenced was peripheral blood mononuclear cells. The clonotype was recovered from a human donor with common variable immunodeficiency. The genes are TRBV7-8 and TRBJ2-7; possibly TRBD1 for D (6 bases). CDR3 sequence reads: CASSLPGTFYEQYF. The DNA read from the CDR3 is TGTGCCAGCAGCTTACCCGGGACATTCTACGAG.